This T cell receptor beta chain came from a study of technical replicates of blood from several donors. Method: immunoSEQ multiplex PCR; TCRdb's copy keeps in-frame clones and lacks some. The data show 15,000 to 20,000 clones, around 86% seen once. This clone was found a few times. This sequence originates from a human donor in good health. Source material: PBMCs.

The CDR3, as DNA: TGTGCCAGCAGCCAAGTGGGAGGAAGCTCCTACAATGAGCAGTTCTTC. This gives the protein CASSQVGGSSYNEQFF. J is TRBJ2-1 and V is TRBV14, with a weak D call TRBD2 (6 bases). Trimming shortened V by 1 base and J by 0 bases, and 10 bases separated the two germline ends. Germline assignment: CDR1 SGHDN and CDR2 FVKESK. The CDR3 extends over 16 amino acids.